This record looks at one T cell receptor beta chain sequence and its context. The protocol attached unique molecular identifiers to individual cDNA molecules. TCRdb itself ran the 5' RACE reads through MiXCR, one entry per CDR3 protein. The top ten hold about 9.4% of the sample, which has some 53,000 distinct CDR3 sequences, around 7.5% seen once. These data come from a study of early T cells in non-severe SARS-CoV-2 infection. The germline gives CDR1 LNHDA, CDR2 SQIVND (reference sequence). The CDR3 has 16 residues. V gave up 5 bases and J gave up 6 bases; unmatched junction bases: 7. Material: whole blood. This rearrangement joins TRBV19 to TRBJ1-6; TRBD1 agrees at 10 bases. This receptor was taken from an adult who was a healthcare worker with PCR-confirmed SARS-CoV-2 infection or an uninfected control (not recorded which). The CDR3 sequence: CASSPRQGAGNSPLHF. In DNA, the CDR3 is TGTGCCAGTAGTCCTCGACAGGGGGCTGGTAATTCACCCCTCCACTTT.